This T cell receptor (beta chain) was found in a study of Tregs in tolerant kidney transplant recipients. Whole-study findings and limits: No direct test of biological reproducibility was done here. Antigen-driven expansion was suggested because donor-specific Tregs expanded more than all Tregs in tolerant patients.

This CDR3 has 14 residues. Germline trimming cut 0 bases from V and 4 bases from J; bases unmatched to any gene: 2. The germline V gene has CDR1 MNHEY and CDR2 SVGEGT. Points on this clone: Antigen: not known. From the germline J gene comes the end of the CDR3, since the read stops 3 residues before it.

Recipients received nonmyeloablative bone marrow transplants from related graft donors, with transient mixed chimerism. Unstimulated Tregs (CD4+CD25+CD127-) and CD4+CD25- non-Tregs were sorted from PBMCs. Only in-frame clones appear in the TCRdb table, and some are missing; sequencing was by immunoSEQ multiplex PCR. The ten top clones account for 4.1%, within a sample of about 23,000 clones. The source is a human patient who received a combined kidney and bone marrow transplant. Some T cells may have originated in the graft donor. The rearrangement uses TRBV6-2 or TRBV6-3 and TRBJ1-1; TRBD1 agrees at 7 bases. The material was CD4+ T cells from blood (PBMCs), obtained 6 months after the transplant. The CDR3 loop reads CASSYSGGSTEAFF. CDR3 DNA, as far as it was read: TGTGCCAGCAGTTACTCAGGGGGCTCCACTGAA.